The clone carrying this T cell receptor beta chain showed up just a few times. Its target is unknown. The CDR3 has 15 amino acids. CDR1 and CDR2 (germline): LNHDA, SQIVND (reference sequence). V was clipped by 7 bases and J by 0 bases; unmatched bases: 6. MiXCR was run by TCRdb on the reads, yielding one entry per CDR3 protein. The sample yields over 300,000 distinct CDR3 sequences, approximately 9.5% seen once. This entry belongs to a study of T cell repertoires in cytomegalovirus infection. Study in general: CMV infection together with matching HLA type was indicated by public TCR beta signatures. Study findings and constraints: Totalled public TCR beta family frequency picked out people who carried CMV plus the relevant HLA. HLA-C-restricted CMV clonotypes gave the most frequent clonotype in two of eight donors.

This chain connects TRBV19 to TRBJ1-3; 7 nucleotides align to TRBD1. The receptor was derived from a human donor in good health (CMV status not recorded). Some clones in this sample may be carry-over from other donors' samples. Sequenced sample: PBMCs. CDR3 region: CASNPDRSSGNTIYF. The DNA for the CDR3 is TGTGCCAGTAACCCGGACAGGAGCTCTGGAAACACCATATATTTT.